This T cell receptor beta chain derives from a study of shared clonotypes between healthy human individuals. Study-level points and caveats: A reduction in generation probabilities was seen for non-shared clonotypes relative to those shared by all four donors.

Notes on this clone: Its antigen is not identified.

Some clones are missing from TCRdb's copy, which holds only in-frame ones; the method was immunoSEQ multiplex PCR. The sample carries more than 400,000 clones, almost 97% recorded once. Sequencing used naive CD4+ T cells sorted from blood. The subset denotes: CD45RA+ positively selected. The TCR sequence derives from a woman under 40 in good health.

The CDR3 nucleotides are TGTGCCAGTCGAGTAGACCGGACGACGGGCGAGCAGTACTTC. It translates to CASRVDRTTGEQYF. The chain employs TRBV19 and TRBJ2-7; no clear D gene. V lost 8 bases to trimming and J lost 6 bases, with 20 bases between them. The CDR3 covers 14 residues. Looked up from germline, CDR1 is LNHDA and CDR2 is SQIVND (reference sequence). The whole variable domain, filled in from reference TRBV19 and TRBJ2-7, reads DGGITQSPKYLFRKEGQNVTLSCEQNLNHDAMYWYRQDPGQGLRLIYYSQIVNDFQKGDIAEGYSVSREKKESFPLTVTSAQKNPTAFYLCASRVDRTTGEQYFGPGTRLTVT.